The present T cell receptor beta chain was sequenced within a study of response to subunit inactivated influenza vaccine. About this clonotype itself: Antigen specificity is unknown.

MiXCR was run by TCRdb on the RT-PCR reads, yielding one entry per CDR3 protein. Here the sample spans 400,000 to 650,000 distinct CDR3 sequences, around 7.9% being singletons. With V trimmed by 0 bases and J by 5 bases, 1 base remained unmatched. Germline CDR1 reads SGHAT; CDR2 reads FQDESV (reference sequence). The CDR3 runs to 16 residues. Study-level results: T cells newly recruited by each seasonal influenza vaccination are few, the authors suggested.

Sequenced here: PBMCs from blood, sampled about 23 months after vaccination. This TCR derives from a man aged 50-75 years who received an inactivated influenza vaccine. The rearrangement uses TRBV11-1 and TRBJ2-2; TRBD1 aligns across 12 bases. CDR3 DNA sequence: TGTGCCAGCAGCTTAGCGGGACAGGGGGCGACCGGGGAGCTGTTTTTT. This encodes CASSLAGQGATGELFF.